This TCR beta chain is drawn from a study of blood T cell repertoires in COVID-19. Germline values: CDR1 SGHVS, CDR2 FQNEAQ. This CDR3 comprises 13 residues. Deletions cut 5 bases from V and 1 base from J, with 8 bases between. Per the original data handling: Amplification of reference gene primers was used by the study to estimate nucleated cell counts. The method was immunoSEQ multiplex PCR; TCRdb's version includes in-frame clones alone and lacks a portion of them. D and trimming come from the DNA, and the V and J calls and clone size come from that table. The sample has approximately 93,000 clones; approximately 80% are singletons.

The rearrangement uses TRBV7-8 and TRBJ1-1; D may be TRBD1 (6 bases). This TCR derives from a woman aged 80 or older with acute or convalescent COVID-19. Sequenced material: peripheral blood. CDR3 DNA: TGTGCCAGCAGCGTACAGGGGAACACTGAAGCTTTCTTT. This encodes CASSVQGNTEAFF.